This T cell receptor beta chain was retrieved from a study of shared clonotypes between healthy human individuals. Using immunoSEQ multiplex PCR, the repertoire was profiled, and TCRdb retains in-frame clones only, with some absent. Of a few million clones in the sample, more than 80% were seen once. This CDR3 region has 16 residues. Per the germline V gene, CDR1 is ENHRY and CDR2 is SYGVKD. Germline trimming cut 3 bases from V and 6 bases from J; bases unmatched to any gene: 5. This receptor was obtained from a man aged 18 to 30 in good health. The chain links TRBV10-3 to TRBJ2-3; 14 nucleotides match TRBD2. Material for sequencing was naive CD4+ T cells sorted from blood. Sample subset: CD45RA+ positively selected. The CDR3 DNA reads TGTGCCATCAGTGACCGACTAGCGGGAGGGCCGGATACGCAGTATTTT. Translating gives CAISDRLAGGPDTQYF.